The 15 T cell receptor beta chains presented below share a single source sample, sequenced in a study of blood T cell repertoires in COVID-19. Data came from immunoSEQ multiplex PCR; TCRdb stores just in-frame clones and leaves some out. The data hold under 45,000 clones, with around 86% observed a single time. Specimen: peripheral blood. These receptors were taken from a human donor in a cohort sampled during active COVID-19.

This clone came up once. The gene calls are TRBV6-5 and TRBJ1-1; 9 bases match TRBD1. Germline CDR1 is MNHEY and CDR2 is SVGAGI. The CDR3 loop spans 15 amino acids. V was clipped by 6 bases and J by 0 bases; unmatched bases: 5. CDR3 bases: TGTGCCAGCAGACCGGACAGGGGCATGAACACTGAAGCTTTCTTT. This gives the protein CASRPDRGMNTEAFF.

This chain connects TRBV7-9 to TRBJ1-1; TRBD1 matches at 8 bases. Per germline, CDR1 SEHNR and CDR2 FQNEAQ (reference sequence). Losses at the gene ends were 5 bases for V and 3 bases for J; bases not matched to a gene: 14. This CDR3 contains 17 residues. The CDR3 DNA is TGTGCCAGCAGCCTCCGACAGGGGAGCGAAGCGGACACTGAAGCTTTCTTT. This codes for CASSLRQGSEADTEAFF.

This clone turned up a few times. The chain combines TRBV11-2 with TRBJ1-5; 8 bases match TRBD1. In germline, CDR1 is SGHAT, CDR2 FQNNGV. V lost 2 bases to trimming and J lost 2 bases; unmatched junction nucleotides: 2. The CDR3 contains 15 residues. The CDR3 sequence: CASSLRTGRNQPQHF. CDR3 in DNA: TGTGCCAGCAGCTTACGGACAGGGCGCAATCAGCCCCAGCATTTT.

The chain joins TRBV7-9 to TRBJ2-1, with D uncertain. Trimming shortened V by 7 bases and J by 5 bases, and 6 bases separated the two germline ends. Germline V gene data show CDR1 as SEHNR and CDR2 as FQNEAQ (reference sequence). The CDR3 contains 11 residues. This chain's CDR3 is CASKSDNEQFF. CDR3 coding DNA: TGTGCCAGCAAAAGCGACAATGAGCAGTTCTTC.

The chain uses TRBV4-2 and TRBJ1-2; 8 bases line up with TRBD1. V lost 0 bases to trimming and J lost 1 base; unmatched junction nucleotides: 19. The CDR3 runs 21 residues. The germline gives CDR1 LGHNA, CDR2 YNFKEQ. DNA for the CDR3: TGTGCCAGCAGCCAAGAGGCTTACACTACGAGGGCAGGGGGCTTTAACTATGGCTACACCTTC. Its protein is CASSQEAYTTRAGGFNYGYTF.

The chain links TRBV5-1 to TRBJ1-1, with D tentatively TRBD1 (5 bases). Germline V gene lookup returns CDR1 SGHRS and CDR2 YFSETQ. The CDR3 length is 13 residues. The V and J ends lost 4 bases and 0 bases respectively, with 7 bases between them. The CDR3 bases are TGCGCCAGCAGCGTGACAGTGAACACTGAAGCTTTCTTT. Protein sequence: CASSVTVNTEAFF.

V usage is TRBV10-2 and J usage is TRBJ2-7; perhaps TRBD2 as D (6 bases). Germline CDR1 and CDR2: WSHSY and SAAADI. The CDR3 is 12 residues long. V was trimmed by 6 bases and J by 1 base, leaving 7 bases between them. The CDR3 coding sequence is TGCGCCAGCAGCCGGGGGTCCTACGAGCAGTACTTC. It is translated as CASSRGSYEQYF.

The chain recombines TRBV6-2 or TRBV6-3 with TRBJ1-1; 7 bases match TRBD1. The junction had 5 bases not matched to a gene; V was cut back by 3 bases and J by 4 bases. This CDR3 is 14 amino acids long. Germline V gene lookup returns CDR1 MNHEY and CDR2 SVGEGT. The CDR3 DNA reads as TGTGCCAGCAGTTATCCAGGGGGGATCACTGAAGCTTTCTTT. This translates into CASSYPGGITEAFF.

V usage is TRBV19 and J usage is TRBJ1-6; TRBD1 aligns across 9 bases. In germline, CDR1 is LNHDA, CDR2 SQIVND (reference sequence). The junction had 3 bases not matched to a gene; V was cut back by 3 bases and J by 9 bases. The CDR3 is 14 residues long. The chain's CDR3 is CASSIGQGSSPLHF. The CDR3 region has the DNA TGTGCCAGTAGTATTGGACAGGGGAGTTCACCCCTCCACTTT.

This sequence joins TRBV19 and TRBJ1-1, with TRBD1 as a possible D gene (6 bases). The ends were cut back, 0 bases at V and 6 bases at J, with 11 bases in the middle. The CDR3 has 14 residues. CDR1 and CDR2 (germline): LNHDA, SQIVND (reference sequence). The CDR3 DNA follows: TGTGCCAGTAGTATAGATCTGACAGGACCTGAAGCTTTCTTT. It specifies CASSIDLTGPEAFF.

The rearrangement uses TRBV7-2 and TRBJ2-1; D ambiguous. Trimming shortened V by 5 bases and J by 9 bases, and 11 bases separated the two germline ends. The CDR3 has 12 amino acids. Germline CDR1 and CDR2: SGHTA and FQGNSA. DNA for the CDR3: TGTGCCAGCAGCCCCACCGCCAGTGAGCAGTTCTTC. Protein sequence: CASSPTASEQFF.

The chain links TRBV5-4 to TRBJ1-1; TRBD1 agrees at 7 bases. This CDR3 is 17 amino acids long. The ends lost 3 bases at V and 0 bases at J; junction bases unmatched: 11. CDR1 is SGHNT, CDR2 YYREEE, per germline (reference sequence). For the CDR3, the DNA is TGTGCCAGCAGCTCCGCCACCTTTACAGGGGTGAACACTGAAGCTTTCTTT. Protein: CASSSATFTGVNTEAFF.

The chain recombines TRBV7-9 with TRBJ1-4, with D perhaps matching TRBD1 (5 bases). The CDR3 spans 15 residues. The germline V gene has CDR1 SEHNR and CDR2 FQNEAQ (reference sequence). V was cut by 6 bases and J by 7 bases, with 18 bases left in between. CDR3 region: CASSQQVNFGEKLFF. Written as DNA, the CDR3 is TGTGCCAGCAGTCAACAGGTCAATTTCGGTGAAAAACTGTTTTTT.

This chain connects TRBV6-5 to TRBJ2-7; D call uncertain. The CDR3 is 13 residues long. V shed 8 bases and J shed 3 bases, with 14 bases lying between them. Germline values: CDR1 MNHEY, CDR2 SVGAGI. The CDR3 reads CASSRGVDYEQYF. The CDR3 DNA reads TGTGCCAGCTCCCGAGGAGTCGACTACGAGCAGTACTTC.

V is TRBV7-2 and J is TRBJ2-7; 8 bases are shared with TRBD2. CDR1 is SGHTA, CDR2 FQGNSA, per germline. Trimming cost V 7 bases and J 4 bases; bases outside gene matches: 9. The CDR3 spans 14 residues. This chain's CDR3 is CASTPGTSSYEQYF. CDR3 in DNA: TGTGCCAGCACCCCCGGGACTAGTTCTTACGAGCAGTACTTC.